The rows below give T cell receptor beta chains drawn from one sample of a study of early T cells in non-severe SARS-CoV-2 infection. In TCRdb, the 5' RACE reads were re-called with MiXCR into one record per CDR3 protein. The sample has about 50,000 distinct CDR3 sequences, approximately 13% seen once. What was sequenced was whole blood. The receptors stem from an adult who was a healthcare worker with PCR-confirmed SARS-CoV-2 infection or an uninfected control (not recorded which). Each CDR3 is given with its conserved first and last residue. Each record gives: clone size, V gene, D gene, CDR3 protein. D genes are given only for firm matches. Rows give clone size only sometimes, using once, few, many, or a class for an expanded clone.

few TRBV5-1 TRBD1 CASSLSPRTGGNGYTF
many TRBV18 TRBD1 CASSSQGLLETQYF
. TRBV5-1 TRBD1 CASSSRGTENTEAFF
few TRBV15 . CATSAYNSAYYGYTF
few TRBV20-1 . CSAKRDNHEQFF
. TRBV5-1 . CASSLQGSKETQYF
few TRBV28 . CASSLRADWNSPLHF
many TRBV29-1 TRBD2 CSVEGLAGAGTYEQYF
many TRBV18 . CASSPPVTDIAKNIQYF
. TRBV7-6 TRBD2 CASSLAWGGIYNEQFF
. TRBV4-2 TRBD1 CASSRTDREVRDEQFF
many TRBV29-1 TRBD1 CSATDRAATEAFF
few TRBV5-1 . CASSLVTAYEQYF
. TRBV28 . CASTAQGSSYEQYF
many TRBV19 . CASRIGTTGELFF
many TRBV6-1 . CASSERADTQYF
many TRBV18 . CASSALPGTSTEAFF
many TRBV20-1 . CSAREGQGQAYNSPLHF
few TRBV11-2 TRBD2 CASSGGRALRNEQFF
few TRBV20-1 . CSASRFGTEAFF
many TRBV19 TRBD1 CASTTGGASMPQHF
few TRBV2 . CASSYNQPQHF
many TRBV7-6 . CASSLGQGEEKLFF
. TRBV7-9 . CASSPVLGYSYGYTF
. TRBV7-9 . CASSYTGGLNSYEQYF
. TRBV2 . CASRYSSSYEQYF
many TRBV7-2 TRBD1 CASRPGQGFGELFF